These T cell receptor beta chains were read from a single sample in a study of T-cell reconstitution after alpha-beta-depleted transplantation in children. MiXCR was run by TCRdb on the PCR reads, yielding one entry per CDR3 protein. The sample shows around 440,000 distinct CDR3 sequences, 15% to 20% of them seen only once. Here the sequenced sample was PBMCs, mostly from graft donor cells, taken 360 days after TCRalphabeta/CD19-depleted stem cell transplant. Every receptor here comes from a boy under two years old who had a stem cell transplant for Wiskott-Aldrich syndrome, so the T cells may come from the graft donor. Both conserved end residues are part of each CDR3. A D gene is named only where the DNA matches it firmly. A row's size may be missing; if present it is once, few, many or a size class.

V	size	J	D	length	CDR3	DNA
TRBV6-4	-	TRBJ2-2	-	14	CASRPTSLAGELFF	TGTGCCAGCAGACCTACTAGCCTCGCCGGGGAGCTGTTTTTT
TRBV12-3/TRBV12-4	many	TRBJ2-1	TRBD1	14	CASSTGQGANEQFF	TGTGCCAGCAGCACGGGACAGGGGGCTAATGAGCAGTTCTTC
TRBV2	-	TRBJ1-6	-	13	CASKKEGYSPLHF	TGTGCCAGCAAGAAGGAGGGATATTCACCCCTCCACTTT
TRBV30	-	TRBJ2-2	TRBD1	14	CAWRQGPSVGELFF	TGTGCCTGGCGACAGGGCCCAAGTGTCGGGGAGCTGTTTTTT
TRBV10-3	many	TRBJ2-6	-	12	CAISAGANVLTF	TGTGCCATCAGTGCTGGGGCCAACGTCCTGACTTTC
TRBV5-1	many	TRBJ1-3	-	14	CASSLAGSGDTIYF	TGCGCCAGCAGCTTGGCAGGGTCAGGGGACACCATATATTTT
TRBV20-1	few	TRBJ2-5	TRBD2	13	CGGASGRFETQYF	TGCGGAGGGGCTAGCGGGAGGTTTGAGACCCAGTACTTC
TRBV4-3	-	TRBJ2-3	TRBD2	17	CASSQGAKREVGDTQYF	TGCGCCAGCAGCCAGGGTGCGAAGCGGGAGGTGGGAGATACGCAGTATTTT
TRBV5-1	few	TRBJ1-1	TRBD1	14	CASSWTGLGTEAFF	TGCGCCAGCAGCTGGACAGGGTTGGGCACTGAAGCTTTCTTT
TRBV28	few	TRBJ2-1	TRBD2	15	CASSHWGGSYNEQFF	TGTGCCAGCAGTCACTGGGGGGGGTCCTACAATGAGCAGTTCTTC
TRBV5-1	few	TRBJ2-7	TRBD1	14	CASSSGQRAYEQYF	TGCGCCAGCAGCTCGGGACAGAGGGCCTACGAGCAGTACTTC
TRBV10-2	few	TRBJ2-7	-	13	CASDSGVRDEQYF	TGCGCCAGTGATTCGGGAGTAAGGGACGAGCAGTACTTC
TRBV11-2	few	TRBJ2-2	-	15	CASSLVGTNTGELFF	TGTGCCAGCAGCTTAGTTGGCACGAACACCGGGGAGCTGTTTTTT
TRBV7-2	few	TRBJ2-3	-	16	CASSFQAVKWGDTQYF	TGTGCCAGCAGCTTTCAGGCCGTCAAGTGGGGAGATACGCAGTATTTT
TRBV6-5	-	TRBJ1-3	-	15	CASSYGGTPGNTIYF	TGTGCCAGCAGTTACGGTGGGACACCTGGAAACACCATATATTTT
TRBV10-2	-	TRBJ2-3	-	18	CASSESRFAGPSTDTQYF	TGCGCCAGCAGTGAGTCGAGGTTCGCGGGTCCTAGCACAGATACGCAGTATTTT
TRBV12-3/TRBV12-4	few	TRBJ2-1	TRBD2	16	CASSFPAGGLNNEQFF	TGTGCCAGCAGTTTTCCAGCGGGGGGACTTAACAATGAGCAGTTCTTC
TRBV15	many	TRBJ2-1	TRBD2	16	CATSRDQLAGFNEQFF	TGTGCCACCAGCAGAGATCAACTAGCGGGGTTCAATGAGCAGTTCTTC
TRBV3-1	-	TRBJ2-3	-	13	CASSQDPPDTQYF	TGTGCCAGCAGCCAAGATCCGCCAGATACGCAGTATTTT
TRBV20-1	few	TRBJ2-1	TRBD1	15	CSASWDSRWHNEQFF	TGCAGTGCTAGTTGGGACAGCCGGTGGCACAATGAGCAGTTCTTC
TRBV7-2	few	TRBJ2-3	TRBD2	18	CASSLAVWASGRTDTQYF	TGTGCCAGCAGCTTAGCGGTGTGGGCTAGCGGACGCACAGATACGCAGTATTTT
TRBV12-3/TRBV12-4	-	TRBJ2-7	-	14	CASSLVDSFYEQYF	TGTGCCAGCAGTTTAGTCGACAGTTTTTACGAGCAGTACTTC
TRBV12-3/TRBV12-4	many	TRBJ2-7	TRBD1	14	CASRRQGWDYEQYF	TGTGCCAGCAGAAGACAGGGCTGGGATTACGAGCAGTACTTC